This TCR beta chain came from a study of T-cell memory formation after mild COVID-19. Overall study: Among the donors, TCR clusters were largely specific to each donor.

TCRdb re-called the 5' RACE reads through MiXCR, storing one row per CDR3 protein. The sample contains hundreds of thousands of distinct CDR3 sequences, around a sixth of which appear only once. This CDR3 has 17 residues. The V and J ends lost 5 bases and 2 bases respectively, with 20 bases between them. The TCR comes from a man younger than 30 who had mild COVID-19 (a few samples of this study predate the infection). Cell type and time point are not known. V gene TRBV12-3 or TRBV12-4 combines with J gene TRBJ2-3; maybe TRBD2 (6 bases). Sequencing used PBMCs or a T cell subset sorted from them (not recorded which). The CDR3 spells CASSPLGREEFTDTQYF. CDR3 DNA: TGTGCCAGCAGTCCCCTCGGCAGGGAGGAATTCACAGATACGCAGTATTTT.